One and the same sample provided the 30 T cell receptor beta chains below, sequenced in a study of T cells after yellow fever vaccination. TCRdb re-derived calls from the 5' RACE reads in MiXCR, one entry per CDR3 protein. The table shows fewer than 650,000 distinct CDR3 sequences, with 20% to 25% occurring only once. The source material was PBMCs, sampled approximately 20 days after the first yellow fever vaccination. Receptors were obtained from a young man who received the YFV17D yellow fever vaccine.

This rearrangement joins TRBV6-5 to TRBJ1-1; unclear D gene. Trimming shortened V by 0 bases and J by 3 bases, and 5 bases separated the two germline ends. The CDR3 has 13 residues. Germline CDR1 MNHEY, CDR2 SVGAGI. In DNA, the CDR3 is TGTGCCAGCAGTTACTCGTCTTACACTGAAGCTTTCTTT. This codes for CASSYSSYTEAFF.

This clonotype showed up just a few times. Given a much more abundant clone one base away, this may be a read error. CDR3 amino acids: CASSQGQLNQPQHF. CDR3 nucleotide sequence: TGTGCCAGCAGTCAGGGACAGCTCAATCAGCCCCAGCATTTT. V and J are TRBV27 and TRBJ1-5, with 7 bases aligning to TRBD1. Germline assignment: CDR1 MNHEY and CDR2 SMNVEV (reference sequence). The CDR3 runs 14 residues. Trimming removed 5 bases from V and 3 bases from J; junction bases left unmatched: 4.

This clonotype was detected a few times. The J gene is TRBJ2-3, the V gene TRBV10-3; TRBD2 agrees at 13 bases. The V gene's germline CDR1 is ENHRY and CDR2 SYGVKD. This CDR3 comprises 18 residues. Trimming removed 4 bases from V and 2 bases from J; junction bases left unmatched: 9. The CDR3 DNA follows: TGTGCCATCAGTGCGACCTTCGGGACTAGCGGGGACACAGATACGCAGTATTTT. Protein: CAISATFGTSGDTDTQYF.

This clonotype was seen at least ten times. The J gene is TRBJ2-7, the V gene TRBV7-2; D may be TRBD2 (7 bases). Germline values: CDR1 SGHTA, CDR2 FQGNSA. Between the trimmed V and J ends, which lost 0 bases and 3 bases, there was a span of 9 bases. This CDR3 is 14 amino acids long. The CDR3 sequence is CASSLAGGLYEQYF. CDR3 nucleotides: TGTGCCAGCAGCTTAGCGGGGGGGCTCTACGAGCAGTACTTC.

The chain couples TRBV7-9 to TRBJ2-1; tentative D call: TRBD1 (6 bases). CDR1 is SEHNR, CDR2 FQNEAQ, per germline (reference sequence). The CDR3 runs to 17 residues. With 1 base removed from V and 3 bases from J, the gap between germline ends came to 16 bases. CDR3 region: CASSLVKRDILYNEQFF. CDR3 in DNA: TGTGCCAGCAGCTTAGTAAAACGGGACATACTCTACAATGAGCAGTTCTTC.

This sequence joins TRBV6-5 and TRBJ2-6; no reliable D call. Per germline, CDR1 MNHEY and CDR2 SVGAGI. V was clipped by 8 bases and J by 2 bases, with 19 bases between them. This CDR3 is built from 17 residues. The CDR3 is CASGPSSTVPGANVLTF. The CDR3 DNA follows: TGTGCCAGCGGTCCCTCGTCGACGGTACCTGGGGCCAACGTCCTGACTTTC.

This clonotype was observed a handful of times. V usage is TRBV11-2 and J usage is TRBJ2-5; no reliable D call. Germline lookup yields CDR1 SGHAT and CDR2 FQNNGV. The CDR3 consists of 12 residues. Trimming took off 2 bases at V and 5 bases at J, with 6 bases between the two ends. This chain's CDR3 is CASSLWKETQYF. CDR3 sequence (DNA): TGTGCCAGCAGCTTATGGAAGGAGACCCAGTACTTC.

The chain carries TRBV6-5 and TRBJ2-5, with D possibly matching TRBD1 (7 bases). Between the trimmed V and J ends, which lost 2 bases and 5 bases, there was a span of 18 bases. This CDR3 has 16 amino acids. Germline CDR1 is MNHEY and CDR2 is SVGAGI. CDR3 nucleotide sequence: TGTGCCAGCAGTTACCAAAGTCAGGGGGGCGGGGAGACCCAGTACTTC. This translates into CASSYQSQGGGETQYF.

This clonotype showed up many times. The chain links TRBV25-1 to TRBJ1-2; weak D call: TRBD1 (6 bases). With 2 bases removed from V and 2 bases from J, the gap between germline ends came to 6 bases. CDR1 and CDR2 (germline): MGHDK, SYGVNS. The CDR3 has 13 amino acids. CDR3: CASSEGTNYGYTF. In DNA, the CDR3 is TGTGCCAGCAGTGAAGGGACAAACTATGGCTACACCTTC.

The chain employs TRBV30 and TRBJ2-5; D gene ambiguous. CDR1 is GTSNPN, CDR2 SVGIG, per germline (reference sequence). V lost 0 bases and J 7 bases, leaving 12 bases between the germline ends. The CDR3 has 13 residues. CDR3 protein: CAWSVRAPSTQYF. As DNA, the CDR3 is TGTGCCTGGAGTGTACGCGCTCCGTCGACCCAGTACTTC.

This clonotype turned up a few times. The CDR3 DNA follows: TGTGCCATCAGTGTTGCTAGGGGGAATGAGCAGTTCTTC. This gives the protein CAISVARGNEQFF. The chain employs TRBV10-3 and TRBJ2-1, with a weak D call TRBD1 (6 bases). The CDR3 totals 13 residues. Germline assignment: CDR1 ENHRY and CDR2 SYGVKD. V lost 4 bases and J 7 bases, leaving 11 bases between the germline ends.

As for this clonotype: An end of the junction does not agree with germline; a read error may underlie this. The chain links TRBV6-5 to TRBJ1-1; 7 bases are a match to TRBD1. In germline, CDR1 is MNHEY, CDR2 SVGAGI. The CDR3 has 15 amino acids. The CDR3 loop reads CTSSYSRQGFTEAFF. The CDR3 DNA reads TGTACCAGCAGTTATTCTCGACAGGGATTCACTGAAGCTTTCTTT.

This clonotype was seen more than once but under ten times. The rearrangement links TRBV14 to TRBJ2-3; weak D call: TRBD1 (7 bases). Germline V gene data show CDR1 as SGHDN and CDR2 as FVKESK. This CDR3 comprises 15 residues. Trimming took 0 bases from V and 7 from J, leaving 14 bases between them. The CDR3 reads CASSQDQGGLNTQYF. The CDR3 bases are TGTGCCAGCAGCCAAGATCAGGGGGGCCTGAATACGCAGTATTTT.

The V gene is TRBV7-9, the J gene TRBJ2-5; D is unresolved. The germline V gene encodes CDR1 SEHNR and CDR2 FQNEAQ (reference sequence). Trimming took off 10 bases at V and 6 bases at J, with 12 bases between the two ends. This CDR3 is 11 amino acids long. CDR3 nucleotide sequence: TGTGCCACACGCCTTCGGAAGACCCAGTACTTC. The encoded protein is CATRLRKTQYF.

At least ten counts were recorded for this clonotype. The chain has TRBV12-3 or TRBV12-4 and TRBJ1-1; D is perhaps TRBD1 (5 bases). The CDR3 length is 13 residues. V lost 4 bases, J lost 1 base, and 7 bases lay in between. Written as DNA, the CDR3 is TGTGCCAGCAGTTGGGGCCCGAACACTGAAGCTTTCTTT. Amino acid sequence: CASSWGPNTEAFF.

This clonotype was found a few times. The chain recombines TRBV11-2 with TRBJ1-1; D is uncertain. Looked up from germline, CDR1 is SGHAT and CDR2 is FQNNGV. Deletions cut 4 bases from V and 5 bases from J, with 11 bases between. This CDR3 spans 13 amino acids. The DNA for the CDR3 is TGTGCCAGCAGCTCCAGCCTGGGGACTGAAGCTTTCTTT. Residues: CASSSSLGTEAFF.

This clonotype has more than one count but fewer than ten. The rearrangement uses TRBV28 and TRBJ1-6; weak D call: TRBD1 (6 bases). V dropped 3 bases and J dropped 8 bases, with 11 bases sitting between them. Germline assignment: CDR1 MDHEN and CDR2 SYDVKM. There are 14 residues in the CDR3. Here the CDR3 DNA reads TGTGCCAGCAGTTTGACCCAGGGGCATTCACCCCTCCACTTT. Its translation: CASSLTQGHSPLHF.

The chain combines TRBV6-4 with TRBJ1-2; D unclear. The ends were cut back, 10 bases at V and 8 bases at J, with 17 bases in the middle. From germline, CDR1 is MRHNA and CDR2 SNTAGT. The CDR3 is made up of 12 amino acids. The DNA of the CDR3 is TGTGCCACGAGGGATGGAGTCGGAGGCTACACCTTC. Protein sequence: CATRDGVGGYTF.

This clonotype was counted a few times. CDR3 in amino acids: CASSVASGTGELFF. For the CDR3, the DNA is TGTGCCAGCAGCGTAGCCTCAGGGACCGGGGAGCTGTTTTTT. The V call is TRBV9, the J call TRBJ2-2; TRBD1 is a possible D gene (5 bases). Trimming cost V 0 bases and J 5 bases, with 8 bases left between them. This CDR3 region has 14 residues. The germline CDR1 and CDR2 sequences are SGDLS and YYNGEE. Full variable domain (remainder filled in from reference TRBV9 and TRBJ2-2): DSGVTQTPKHLITATGQRVTLRCSPRSGDLSVYWYQQSLDQGLQFLIQYYNGEERAKGNILERFSAQQFPDLHSELNLSSLELGDSALYFCASSVASGTGELFFGEGSRLTVL.

This clonotype was seen only a few times. This chain uses TRBV29-1 with TRBJ2-1; no definite D call. The CDR3 extends over 13 amino acids. V was clipped by 7 bases and J by 8 bases, with 18 bases between them. The germline gives CDR1 SQVTM, CDR2 ANQGSEA. CDR3 sequence reads: CSGADGRLDEQFF. The CDR3 coding sequence is TGCAGCGGGGCCGACGGCAGACTCGATGAGCAGTTCTTC.

The chain uses TRBV10-3 and TRBJ2-5, with 11 bases matching TRBD2. With 10 bases clipped from V and 4 bases from J, the junction kept 14 bases outside the gene matches. Germline V gene sequence: CDR1 ENHRY, CDR2 SYGVKD. CDR3 length: 16 residues. Here the CDR3 DNA reads TGTGCCACCCGGACTAGCGGGCGGGGCAGGGGAGAGACCCAGTACTTC. Its protein is CATRTSGRGRGETQYF.

This clonotype has a handful of counts. This sequence joins TRBV28 and TRBJ2-7; D perhaps matches TRBD2 (5 bases). Germline CDR1 reads MDHEN; CDR2 reads SYDVKM. V was cut by 5 bases and J by 7 bases, with 12 bases left in between. The CDR3 runs to 12 residues. The DNA of the CDR3 is TGTGCCAGCAGTCGCCTAGGGAGAGAGCAGTACGTC. This codes for CASSRLGREQYV.

This chain links TRBV28 with TRBJ2-5; D is unresolved. CDR3 size: 14 residues. The V end was cut by 0 bases, the J end by 5 bases, with 10 bases between. The germline CDR1 and CDR2 sequences are MDHEN and SYDVKM. Here the CDR3 DNA reads TGTGCCAGCAGTTTATGGTCTACAGAGGAGACCCAGTACTTC. It specifies CASSLWSTEETQYF.

The chain uses TRBV6-1 and TRBJ1-5; D gene ambiguous. The CDR3 loop spans 16 amino acids. Germline CDR1 reads MNHNS; CDR2 reads SASEGT. The ends were cut back, 5 bases at V and 1 base at J, with 15 bases in the middle. CDR3 sequence reads: CASSRSGGSSNQPQHF. The CDR3 region has the DNA TGTGCCAGCAGTCGCTCAGGAGGATCCAGCAATCAGCCCCAGCATTTT.

A few counts support this clonotype. The V call is TRBV4-1, the J call TRBJ1-4, with D perhaps TRBD1 (5 bases). The V end lost 3 bases, the J end lost 4 bases, and 9 bases lay between the germline ends. CDR1 and CDR2 from the germline V gene are MGHRA and YSYEKL. This CDR3 is built from 14 residues. CDR3 loop: CASSQGPYNEKLFF. The CDR3 DNA follows: TGCGCCAGCAGCCAGGGACCGTATAATGAAAAACTGTTTTTT.

This clonotype was picked up many times. J is TRBJ2-7 and V is TRBV9, with TRBD1 matching over 9 bases. The V gene's germline CDR1 is SGDLS and CDR2 YYNGEE. V dropped 4 bases and J dropped 4; count of bases not matched to a gene: 9. The CDR3 totals 15 residues. The CDR3 DNA is TGTGCCAGCAGCCCCCGGGACAGGGTGCGGTACGAGCAGTACTTC. This encodes CASSPRDRVRYEQYF.

This clonotype was counted ten times or more. V usage is TRBV28 and J usage is TRBJ2-5; possibly TRBD1 for D (6 bases). Germline CDR1 is MDHEN and CDR2 is SYDVKM. CDR3 size: 14 residues. V was pared by 6 bases and J by 5 bases, with 16 bases between. DNA for the CDR3: TGTGCCAGCAGGGGAAGGGGGAGATGGGAGACCCAGTACTTC. Its protein product is CASRGRGRWETQYF. Looking up the rest from reference TRBV28 and TRBJ2-5 gives the full variable domain: DVKVTQSSRYLVKRTGEKVFLECVQDMDHENMFWYRQDPGLGLRLIYFSYDVKMKEKGDIPEGYSVSREKKERFSLILESASTNQTSMYLCASRGRGRWETQYFGPGTRLLVL.

In this sample, this clonotype turned up a few times. This rearrangement joins TRBV6-1 to TRBJ2-5; TRBD2 agrees at 10 bases. Germline-derived CDR1 and CDR2 are MNHNS and SASEGT. The CDR3 covers 14 residues. J lost 4 bases, V lost 5 bases, and 4 bases had no gene match. CDR3 amino acids: CASSISGGAETQYF. The CDR3 DNA sequence: TGTGCCAGCAGTATCAGCGGGGGGGCAGAGACCCAGTACTTC.

The chain employs TRBV7-3 and TRBJ2-5; D perhaps matches TRBD2 (5 bases). V lost 1 base to trimming and J lost 7 bases, with 10 bases between them. The CDR3 is made up of 13 amino acids. Germline CDR1 is SGHTA and CDR2 is FQGTGA. This CDR3 reads CASSLIGDGTQYF. The CDR3 DNA sequence: TGTGCCAGCAGCTTAATCGGGGATGGGACCCAGTACTTC.

This chain connects TRBV20-1 to TRBJ2-3; TRBD2 matches at 13 bases. The CDR3 has 14 residues. With V trimmed by 5 bases and J by 4 bases, 3 bases remained unmatched. Germline lookup yields CDR1 DFQATT and CDR2 SNEGSKA (reference sequence). As DNA, the CDR3 is TGCAGTGCTCCCACTAGCGGGGGGGCAGATACGCAGTATTTT. This encodes CSAPTSGGADTQYF.